These 6 T cell receptor beta chains originate from one sample sequenced in a study of OX40 agonist ivuxolimab in advanced cancers. TCRdb's copy holds only in-frame clones and misses some; the assay was immunoSEQ multiplex PCR. Found here are about 60,000 clones, 80% to 90% of them singletons; the top ten hold under 0.7%. This material consisted of CD4+ or CD8+ T cells sorted from blood, taken in a trial of the OX40 agonist ivuxolimab. The receptors here all came from an adult with an advanced solid tumor such as melanoma, head and neck, liver or kidney cancer.

The table lists this clone with a count of one. This chain links TRBV28 with TRBJ2-4, with TRBD2 matching 13 bases. V lost 6 bases to trimming and J lost 5 bases; unmatched junction nucleotides: 13. This CDR3 has 18 amino acids. The germline CDR1 and CDR2 sequences are MDHEN and SYDVKM. CDR3 nucleotide sequence: TGTGCCAGCAGCCCGGGCGGACTAGCGGGAGTAAGGGAAAACATTCAGTACTTC. It translates to CASSPGGLAGVRENIQYF.

The V gene is TRBV10-3, the J gene TRBJ1-4; D not resolved. Germline lookup yields CDR1 ENHRY and CDR2 SYGVKD. Trimming stripped 0 bases from V and 4 bases from J, with 15 bases between. This CDR3 spans 17 amino acids. The CDR3 bases are TGTGCCATCAGTGAGTCTATCGGGGTCGGGCTTAATGAAAAACTGTTTTTT. This codes for CAISESIGVGLNEKLFF.

The genes are TRBV27 and TRBJ1-4; D unclear. This CDR3 has 13 amino acids. Trimming took off 3 bases at V and 7 bases at J, with 9 bases between the two ends. From germline, CDR1 is MNHEY and CDR2 SMNVEV (reference sequence). The CDR3 sequence: CASSFSSSEKLFF. The CDR3 nucleotides read TGTGCCAGCAGTTTTTCCAGTTCTGAAAAACTGTTTTTT.

This rearrangement joins TRBV6-4 to TRBJ2-7, with 7 bases identical to TRBD1. V trimming: 5 bases; J trimming: 4 bases; junction bases outside the gene matches: 5. The CDR3 runs 13 residues. The germline gives CDR1 MRHNA, CDR2 SNTAGT. In DNA, the CDR3 is TGTGCCAGCAGTCGCGGACAGGCTTACGAGCAGTACTTC. Translation: CASSRGQAYEQYF.

The rearrangement links TRBV28 to TRBJ2-5; D call uncertain. Trimming cost V 3 bases and J 4 bases, with 3 bases left between them. There are 11 residues in the CDR3. The germline gives CDR1 MDHEN, CDR2 SYDVKM. The CDR3 region has the DNA TGTGCCAGCAGTTTGCGAGAGACCCAGTACTTC. Translation: CASSLRETQYF.

This clone came up once. The chain links TRBV15 to TRBJ2-2; 10 bases map to TRBD2. Germline V gene sequence: CDR1 LNHNV, CDR2 YYDKDF (reference sequence). Trimming cost V 3 bases and J 5 bases; bases outside gene matches: 6. The CDR3 extends over 16 amino acids. The CDR3 loop is CATSSGLADLTGELFF. For the CDR3, the DNA is TGTGCCACCAGCAGTGGACTAGCGGACCTAACCGGGGAGCTGTTTTTT. Full variable domain (missing parts from reference TRBV15 and TRBJ2-2): DAMVIQNPRYQVTQFGKPVTLSCSQTLNHNVMYWYQQKSSQAPKLLFHYYDKDFNNEADTPDNFQSRRPNTSFCFLDIRSPGLGDTAMYLCATSSGLADLTGELFFGEGSRLTVL.